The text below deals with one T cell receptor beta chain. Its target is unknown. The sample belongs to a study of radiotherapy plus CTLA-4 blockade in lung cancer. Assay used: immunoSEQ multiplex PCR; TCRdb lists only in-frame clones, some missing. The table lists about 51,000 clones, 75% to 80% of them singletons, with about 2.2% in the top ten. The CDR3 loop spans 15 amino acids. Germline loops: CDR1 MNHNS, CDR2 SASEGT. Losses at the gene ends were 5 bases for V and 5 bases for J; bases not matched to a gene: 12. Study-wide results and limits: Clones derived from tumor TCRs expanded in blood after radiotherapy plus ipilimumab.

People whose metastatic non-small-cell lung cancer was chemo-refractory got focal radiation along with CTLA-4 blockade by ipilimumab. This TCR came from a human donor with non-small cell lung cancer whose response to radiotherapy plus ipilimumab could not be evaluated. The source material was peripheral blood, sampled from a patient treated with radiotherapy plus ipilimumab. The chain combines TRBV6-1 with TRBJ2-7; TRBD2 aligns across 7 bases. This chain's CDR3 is CASSLRLAMPHEQYF. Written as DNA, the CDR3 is TGTGCCAGCAGTTTACGACTAGCTATGCCCCACGAGCAGTACTTC.